This T cell receptor beta chain was observed in a study of blood T cell repertoires in COVID-19. Study background: The origin of the acute and convalescent COVID-19 samples was the United States, Italy and Spain. T cells, B-cell-depleted T cells, or PBMCs supplied cDNA or gDNA.

CDR3 length: 14 amino acids. Germline V gene sequence: CDR1 LGHDT, CDR2 YNNKEL (reference sequence). V was clipped by 5 bases and J by 4 bases, with 14 bases between them. In the original processing: It was from reference gene primer amplification that nucleated cell counts were estimated. Repertoires were generated with immunoSEQ multiplex PCR, while TCRdb's copy carries only in-frame clones and drops some. Clonal size and the V and J genes are those of that table, whereas D and trimming came from the DNA. The sample includes 90,000 to 130,000 clones, around 76% of them seen just once. The sequence derives from a woman older than 75 with acute or convalescent COVID-19. The rearrangement joins TRBV3-1 (or the pseudogene TRBV3-2) to TRBJ1-1; D gene ambiguous. The sequenced sample consisted of peripheral blood. The CDR3 here is CASSFGRVGTEAFF. The CDR3 DNA sequence: TGTGCCAGCAGCTTCGGGCGGGTGGGCACTGAAGCTTTCTTT.